The sample holds a few counts of the clone carrying this T cell receptor (beta chain). Its antigen is still unknown. After 5'RACE with constant-segment primers, TCR alpha and TCR beta cDNA libraries carrying sample barcodes and UMIs were obtained. One entry per CDR3 protein, called by TCRdb with MiXCR from the 5' RACE reads. The repertoire holds 250,000 to 300,000 distinct CDR3 sequences, with around 15% as singletons. The data belong to a study of T-cell memory formation after mild COVID-19. Study-level information: TCR clusters were largely donor specific.

Germline assignment: CDR1 SGDLS and CDR2 YYNGEE. Trimming took off 4 bases at V and 1 base at J, with 12 bases between the two ends. This CDR3 comprises 14 residues. General study findings and limits: Later expanders leaned toward CD4+, whereas clones contracting from day 15 to 85 were balanced CD4/CD8. SARS-CoV-2 specificity was not confirmed for second-wave clones peaking on day 37.

The origin of this receptor is a man aged 18 to 29 who had mild COVID-19 (a few samples of this study predate the infection). Cell type and time point are not known. The chain carries TRBV9 and TRBJ2-7; D gene uncertain. Source material: PBMCs or a T cell subset sorted from them (not recorded which). DNA for the CDR3: TGTGCCAGCAGCCCAAATTTCGGGTCCTACGAGCAGTACTTC. As protein: CASSPNFGSYEQYF.